The sequence of this T cell receptor beta chain was determined in a study of Ad26.COV2.S vaccination and SARS-CoV-2 variants. Clones were sequenced by immunoSEQ multiplex PCR, and TCRdb holds only the in-frame ones, with some missing. This table has approximately 400,000 clones, around 92% appearing once. Study observations and caveats: Spike-specific TCR breadth ran higher among vaccine recipients than placebo recipients. There was reportedly substantial breadth in spike-specific CD8+ and CD4+ T cell responses after vaccination. TCR breadth and depth estimates may have understated total T cell responses.

A note on this clone: Its antigen is still unknown.

V was clipped by 6 bases and J by 5 bases, with 13 bases between them. CDR3 length: 13 amino acids. Germline V gene lookup returns CDR1 LGHNA and CDR2 YNFKEQ. The sample consisted of peripheral blood, taken after recovery from COVID-19. V usage is TRBV4-2 and J usage is TRBJ2-5; D remains ambiguous. This sequence originates from a human donor who had recovered from COVID-19. The CDR3 nucleotides are TGTGCCAGCAGTCCCTCTCCCGGGGAGACCCAGTACTTC. It yields the protein CASSPSPGETQYF.